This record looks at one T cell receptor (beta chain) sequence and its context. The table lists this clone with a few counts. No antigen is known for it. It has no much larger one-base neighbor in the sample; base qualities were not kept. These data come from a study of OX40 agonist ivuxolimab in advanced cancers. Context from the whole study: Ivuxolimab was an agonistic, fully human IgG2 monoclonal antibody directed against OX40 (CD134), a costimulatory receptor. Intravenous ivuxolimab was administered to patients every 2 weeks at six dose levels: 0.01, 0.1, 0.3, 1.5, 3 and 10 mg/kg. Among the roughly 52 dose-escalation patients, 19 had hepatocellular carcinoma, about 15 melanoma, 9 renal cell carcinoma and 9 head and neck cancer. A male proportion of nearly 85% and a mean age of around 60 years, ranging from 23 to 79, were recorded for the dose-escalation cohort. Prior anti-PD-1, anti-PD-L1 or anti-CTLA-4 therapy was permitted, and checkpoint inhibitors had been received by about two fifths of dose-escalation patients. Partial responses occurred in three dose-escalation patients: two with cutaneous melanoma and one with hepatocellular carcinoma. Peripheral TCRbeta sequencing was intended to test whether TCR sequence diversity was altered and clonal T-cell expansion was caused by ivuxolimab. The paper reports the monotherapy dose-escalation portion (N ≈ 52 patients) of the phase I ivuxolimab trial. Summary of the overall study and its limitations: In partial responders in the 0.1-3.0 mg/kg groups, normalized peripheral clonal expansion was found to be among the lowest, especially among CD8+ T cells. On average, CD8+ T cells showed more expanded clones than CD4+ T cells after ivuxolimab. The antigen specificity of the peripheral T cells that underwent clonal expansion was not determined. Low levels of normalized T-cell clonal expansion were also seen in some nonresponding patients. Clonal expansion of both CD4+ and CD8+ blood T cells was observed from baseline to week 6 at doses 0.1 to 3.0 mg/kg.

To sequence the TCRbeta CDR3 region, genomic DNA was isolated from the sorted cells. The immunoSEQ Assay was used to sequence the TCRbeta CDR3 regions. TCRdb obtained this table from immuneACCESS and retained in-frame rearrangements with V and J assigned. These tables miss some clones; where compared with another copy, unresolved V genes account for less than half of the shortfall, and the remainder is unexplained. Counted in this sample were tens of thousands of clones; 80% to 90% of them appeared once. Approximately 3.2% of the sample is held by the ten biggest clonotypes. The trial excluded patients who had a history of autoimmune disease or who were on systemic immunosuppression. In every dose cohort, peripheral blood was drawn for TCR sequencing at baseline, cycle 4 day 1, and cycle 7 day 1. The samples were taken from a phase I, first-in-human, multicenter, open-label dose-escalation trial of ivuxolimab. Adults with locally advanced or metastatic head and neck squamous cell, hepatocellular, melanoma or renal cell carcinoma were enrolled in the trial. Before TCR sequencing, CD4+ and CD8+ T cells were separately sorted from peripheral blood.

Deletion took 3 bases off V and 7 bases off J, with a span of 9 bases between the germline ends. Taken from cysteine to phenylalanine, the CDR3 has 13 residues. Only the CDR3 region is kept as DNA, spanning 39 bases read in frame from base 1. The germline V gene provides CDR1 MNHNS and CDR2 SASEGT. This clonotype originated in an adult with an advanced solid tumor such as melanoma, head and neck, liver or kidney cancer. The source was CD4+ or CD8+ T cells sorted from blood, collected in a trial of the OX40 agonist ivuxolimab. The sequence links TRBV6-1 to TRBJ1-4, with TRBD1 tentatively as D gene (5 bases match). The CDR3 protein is CASSDRGGEKLFF. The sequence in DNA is TGTGCCAGCAGTGATCGGGGCGGTGAAAAACTGTTTTTT.